The 27 T cell receptor beta chains reported below all come from one sample, sequenced in a study of shared clonotypes between healthy human individuals. Measured with immunoSEQ multiplex PCR; TCRdb has only the in-frame clones, and not every one. The sample consists of more than 2 million clones, around 95% of them appearing once. What was sequenced was naive CD4+ T cells sorted from blood. The subset was: CD45RA+ positively selected. The receptors come from a man between 18 and 35 years old in good health.

V usage is TRBV5-1 and J usage is TRBJ1-2; D not resolved. The length of the CDR3 is 15 residues. The V gene's germline CDR1 is SGHRS and CDR2 YFSETQ. V was pared by 2 bases and J by 5 bases, with 16 bases between. This CDR3 reads CASSFTAANPYGYTF. The CDR3 nucleotides read TGCGCCAGCAGCTTTACGGCAGCGAATCCATATGGCTACACCTTC.

This clone showed up just once. This rearrangement joins TRBV28 to TRBJ2-7, with D possibly being TRBD1 (6 bases). The CDR3 totals 15 residues. Germline CDR1 reads MDHEN; CDR2 reads SYDVKM. V lost 5 bases to trimming and J lost 2 bases, with 16 bases between them. CDR3 residues: CASSQSGTPTYEQYF. The CDR3 DNA reads as TGTGCCAGCAGTCAATCCGGGACACCTACCTACGAGCAGTACTTC.

The V gene is TRBV2, the J gene TRBJ2-1; 9 nucleotides line up with TRBD2. Per germline, CDR1 SNHLY and CDR2 FYNNEI. This CDR3 comprises 15 residues. V trimming: 5 bases; J trimming: 5 bases; junction bases outside the gene matches: 7. CDR3 nucleotides: TGTGCCAGCAGTACCAGGCTAGCGGGGAACAATGAGCAGTTCTTC. Its protein is CASSTRLAGNNEQFF.

This rearrangement joins TRBV4-3 to TRBJ1-2; D is possibly TRBD1 (6 bases). The CDR3 is 19 residues long. The ends were cut back, 0 bases at V and 3 bases at J, with 23 bases in the middle. The germline V gene encodes CDR1 LGHNA and CDR2 YSLEER. The CDR3 DNA sequence: TGCGCCAGCAGCCAAGACCCCCTCCGCCGGGGGGGCGACGACTATGGCTACACCTTC. Translation: CASSQDPLRRGGDDYGYTF.

The chain combines TRBV5-1 with TRBJ2-1; 11 bases match TRBD2. V shed 0 bases, J shed 0 bases, and the junction held 11 bases outside the gene matches. Germline V lookup: CDR1 SGHRS, CDR2 YFSETQ. This CDR3 comprises 20 residues. CDR3 protein: CASSLAPGTSGKSSYNEQFF. CDR3 coding DNA: TGCGCCAGCAGCTTGGCCCCCGGGACTAGCGGCAAAAGCTCCTACAATGAGCAGTTCTTC. The whole variable domain, remainder taken from reference TRBV5-1 and TRBJ2-1, is KAGVTQTPRYLIKTRGQQVTLSCSPISGHRSVSWYQQTPGQGLQFLFEYFSETQRNKGNFPGRFSGRQFSNSRSEMNVSTLELGDSALYLCASSLAPGTSGKSSYNEQFFGPGTRLTVL.

The chain is built from TRBV5-1 and TRBJ2-3; TRBD2 matches 12 bases. Trimming took 4 bases from V and 1 from J; bases not matched to a gene: 16. The CDR3 spans 20 residues. Germline assignment: CDR1 SGHRS and CDR2 YFSETQ. CDR3 in amino acids: CASSASSSGRALVRTDTQYF. In DNA form, the CDR3 reads TGCGCCAGCAGCGCAAGTTCTAGCGGGAGGGCCCTCGTCCGCACAGATACGCAGTATTTT. Using reference TRBV5-1 and TRBJ2-3 for the parts outside the CDR3, the full variable domain is KAGVTQTPRYLIKTRGQQVTLSCSPISGHRSVSWYQQTPGQGLQFLFEYFSETQRNKGNFPGRFSGRQFSNSRSEMNVSTLELGDSALYLCASSASSSGRALVRTDTQYFGPGTRLTVL.

This clone was counted a few times. The chain combines TRBV30 with TRBJ1-2, with TRBD1 matching over 7 bases. This CDR3 is 13 amino acids long. CDR1 is GTSNPN and CDR2 is SVGIG in the germline V gene (reference sequence). V lost 4 bases and J lost 3; bases outside the gene matches: 5. The CDR3 sequence is CAWNKGADYGYTF. DNA of the CDR3: TGTGCCTGGAACAAGGGGGCGGACTATGGCTACACCTTC. The full variable domain, its missing parts supplied by reference TRBV30 and TRBJ1-2, is SQTIHQWPATLVQPVGSPLSLECTVEGTSNPNLYWYRQAAGRGLQLLFYSVGIGQISSEVPQNLSASRPQDRQFILSSKKLLLSDSGFYLCAWNKGADYGYTFGSGTRLTVV.

This rearrangement joins TRBV6-1 to TRBJ1-1, with 7 nucleotides matching TRBD1. The germline gives CDR1 MNHNS, CDR2 SASEGT. Trimming cost V 1 base and J 1 base; bases outside gene matches: 3. CDR3 size: 15 residues. The CDR3: CASSEGRDRNTEAFF. In DNA, the CDR3 is TGTGCCAGCAGTGAAGGACGGGACAGGAACACTGAAGCTTTCTTT.

V gene TRBV13 combines with J gene TRBJ2-7, with unresolved D. Germline V gene sequence: CDR1 PRHDT, CDR2 FYEKMQ (reference sequence). The CDR3 extends over 12 amino acids. Trimming left V 0 bases short and J 3 bases short, with 3 bases between. The DNA of the CDR3 is TGTGCCAGCAGCTTAGGACACTACGAGCAGTACTTC. This codes for CASSLGHYEQYF.

The J gene is TRBJ1-1, the V gene TRBV6-5; TRBD1 might be the D (6 bases). The V gene lost 10 bases and the J gene lost 5 bases, with 23 bases spanning the gap. This CDR3 is built from 15 residues. Germline lookup yields CDR1 MNHEY and CDR2 SVGAGI. CDR3 sequence reads: CATWRGGPWGTEAFF. CDR3 DNA sequence: TGTGCCACCTGGAGGGGGGGCCCCTGGGGGACTGAAGCTTTCTTT.

CDR3 in DNA: TGTGCCAGCAGTAAAAACGGGGGTGCTGAAGCTTTCTTT. This sequence encodes CASSKNGGAEAFF. V is TRBV6-5 and J is TRBJ1-1, with D possibly matching TRBD1 (5 bases). V shed 5 bases and J shed 6 bases, with 13 bases lying between them. CDR3 length: 13 amino acids. CDR1 is MNHEY, CDR2 SVGAGI, per germline.

The rearrangement links TRBV6-5 to TRBJ2-7; 9 bases are a match to TRBD2. The CDR3 sequence is 15 residues long. Germline CDR1 is MNHEY and CDR2 is SVGAGI. Trimming cost V 7 bases and J 1 base; bases outside gene matches: 8. This chain's CDR3 is CASTNGLAGSYEQYF. The CDR3 coding sequence is TGTGCCAGCACTAATGGTCTAGCGGGATCCTACGAGCAGTACTTC.

This clone was observed a single time. The V and J genes are TRBV30 and TRBJ2-2; weak D call: TRBD2 (5 bases). Germline V gene lookup returns CDR1 GTSNPN and CDR2 SVGIG (reference sequence). CDR3 length: 14 residues. Trimming cost V 2 bases and J 2 bases, with 9 bases left between them. The CDR3 region has the DNA TGTGCCTGGAGTCCTAGCTCTAACACCGGGGAGCTGTTTTTT. Translated, it gives CAWSPSSNTGELFF.

In DNA form, the CDR3 reads TGTGCCAGCAGCTTGCAGGGATTAGCGCCTACCTACGAGCAGTACTTC. Translation: CASSLQGLAPTYEQYF. The chain recombines TRBV5-6 with TRBJ2-7; D possibly uses TRBD1 or TRBD2 (5 bases each). Looked up from germline, CDR1 is SGHDT and CDR2 is YYEEEE. The CDR3 length is 16 residues. V shed 1 base and J shed 2 bases, with 16 bases lying between them.

The V call is TRBV6-1, the J call TRBJ2-2; D is possibly TRBD2 (6 bases). From germline, CDR1 is MNHNS and CDR2 SASEGT. Between the trimmed V and J ends, which lost 4 bases and 3 bases, there was a span of 21 bases. This CDR3 is 18 amino acids long. CDR3 sequence (DNA): TGTGCCAGCAGTGCCCCGGAGGGGCTAGCTGGGTACACCGGGGAGCTGTTTTTT. Translated: CASSAPEGLAGYTGELFF.

The V and J genes are TRBV29-1 and TRBJ2-3; 11 positions agree with TRBD2. This CDR3 has 16 amino acids. With V trimmed by 6 bases and J by 4 bases, 12 bases remained unmatched. CDR1 SQVTM and CDR2 ANQGSEA come from the germline V gene. The CDR3 coding sequence is TGCAGCGTGATAGCGGGGGGGCGTCGGAATGCAGATACGCAGTATTTT. It encodes CSVIAGGRRNADTQYF.

This clone was detected once. This chain joins TRBV9 and TRBJ2-5; TRBD2 aligns across 7 bases. The J segment lost 4 bases and the V segment lost 4 bases, leaving 7 bases of the junction unmatched. From germline, CDR1 is SGDLS and CDR2 YYNGEE. CDR3 length equals 14 residues. The CDR3 bases are TGTGCCAGCAGCCCAGAAGGGACTACAGAGACCCAGTACTTC. Protein: CASSPEGTTETQYF.

This chain uses TRBV12-2 with TRBJ2-3; the table names TRBD1, a call not compared with the DNA. TRBV12-2 corresponds to a pseudogene. The CDR3 runs 18 residues. CDR3 DNA sequence: TGTGCAAGTCGCTTAGCGCTCCCTTTACAGGGGTTCACAGATACGCAGTATTTT. It yields the protein CASRLALPLQGFTDTQYF.

The gene calls are TRBV2 and TRBJ1-3; D not resolved. This CDR3 spans 14 amino acids. The ends were cut back, 5 bases at V and 0 bases at J, with 8 bases in the middle. CDR1 and CDR2 (germline): SNHLY, FYNNEI. The CDR3 region is CASSLGSSGNTIYF. CDR3 DNA: TGTGCCAGCAGTCTGGGGAGCTCTGGAAACACCATATATTTT.

The V and J genes are TRBV15 and TRBJ2-5; maybe TRBD2 (6 bases). CDR3 length: 18 amino acids. Per germline, CDR1 LNHNV and CDR2 YYDKDF (reference sequence). V was clipped by 1 base and J by 0 bases, with 18 bases between them. The CDR3 DNA follows: TGTGCCACCAGCAGAGTTTGGCGGGGCGGGACGTACCAAGAGACCCAGTACTTC. Its translation: CATSRVWRGGTYQETQYF.

The J gene is TRBJ2-3, the V gene TRBV7-2, with 9 bases fitting TRBD2. The CDR3 spans 15 residues. J gave up 5 bases and V 5 bases, and 8 bases lay outside the gene matches. Germline V lookup: CDR1 SGHTA, CDR2 FQGNSA. CDR3 sequence (DNA): TGTGCCAGCAGCCCGCTGGGCGGGAGGGGAGATACGCAGTATTTT. Its translation: CASSPLGGRGDTQYF.

The chain has TRBV2 and TRBJ2-2, with D unresolved. V lost 4 bases, J lost 3 bases, and 12 bases lay in between. This CDR3 contains 15 residues. CDR1 is SNHLY, CDR2 FYNNEI, per germline. The DNA for the CDR3 is TGTGCCAGCAGTGTTGAGAGGTCGGACACCGGGGAGCTGTTTTTT. This sequence encodes CASSVERSDTGELFF. Variable domain in full (rest from reference TRBV2 and TRBJ2-2): EPEVTQTPSHQVTQMGQEVILRCVPISNHLYFYWYRQILGQKVEFLVSFYNNEISEKSEIFDDQFSVERPDGSNFTLKIRSTKLEDSAMYFCASSVERSDTGELFFGEGSRLTVL.

The V gene is TRBV5-1, the J gene TRBJ1-1, with 7 bases fitting TRBD1. Germline V gives CDR1 SGHRS, CDR2 YFSETQ. The V and J ends lost 4 bases and 8 bases, in that order; junction bases with no gene match: 8. The CDR3 has 13 residues. The CDR3 loop is CASSPLTGDEAFF. CDR3 DNA: TGCGCCAGCAGCCCCCTCACAGGGGACGAAGCTTTCTTT.

The chain couples TRBV7-2 to TRBJ2-3; TRBD2 aligns across 9 bases. CDR3 size: 15 residues. Germline V lookup: CDR1 SGHTA, CDR2 FQGNSA. Trimming removed 5 bases from V and 0 bases from J; junction bases left unmatched: 3. The CDR3 region is CASSKGLASTDTQYF. As DNA, the CDR3 is TGTGCCAGCAGCAAGGGACTAGCCAGCACAGATACGCAGTATTTT.

The chain employs TRBV16 and TRBJ2-5; TRBD1 matches 7 bases. The V segment lost 1 base and the J segment 4 bases; nucleotides outside the gene matches: 3. CDR1 is KGHSY and CDR2 is FQNENV in the germline V gene. The length of the CDR3 is 14 residues. The CDR3 DNA is TGTGCCAGCAGCCAATATAACAGGGGAGAGACCCAGTACTTC. Protein sequence: CASSQYNRGETQYF.

This chain links TRBV10-2 with TRBJ2-1; no reliable D call. The germline V and J ends were trimmed by 6 bases and 9 bases, with 9 bases remaining between them. This CDR3 spans 11 amino acids. Germline CDR1 is WSHSY and CDR2 is SAAADI. DNA of the CDR3: TGCGCCAGCAGGTTGAGTAGTGAGCAGTTCTTC. It translates to CASRLSSEQFF.

The chain's CDR3 is CASTTGGPWETQYF. The CDR3 region has the DNA TGTGCCAGCACGACGGGGGGGCCGTGGGAGACCCAGTACTTC. V gene TRBV2 combines with J gene TRBJ2-5, with TRBD2 matching 8 bases. The CDR3 runs 14 residues. The V gene end was trimmed by 7 bases and the J gene end by 5 bases; junction bases not matched to a gene: 9. Germline values: CDR1 SNHLY, CDR2 FYNNEI.